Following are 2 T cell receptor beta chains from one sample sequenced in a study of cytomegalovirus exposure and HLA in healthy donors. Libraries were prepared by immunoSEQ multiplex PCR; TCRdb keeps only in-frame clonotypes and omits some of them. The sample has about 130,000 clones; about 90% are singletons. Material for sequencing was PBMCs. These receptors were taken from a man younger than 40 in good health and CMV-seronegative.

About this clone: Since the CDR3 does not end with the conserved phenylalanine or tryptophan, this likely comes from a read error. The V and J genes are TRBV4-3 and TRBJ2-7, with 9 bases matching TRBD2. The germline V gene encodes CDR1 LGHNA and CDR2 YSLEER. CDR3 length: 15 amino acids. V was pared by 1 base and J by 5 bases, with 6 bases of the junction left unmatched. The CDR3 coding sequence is TGCGCCAGCAGCCAAGTTGCCCAGCGGGGGGACGAGCAGTACCTC. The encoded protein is CASSQVAQRGDEQYL.

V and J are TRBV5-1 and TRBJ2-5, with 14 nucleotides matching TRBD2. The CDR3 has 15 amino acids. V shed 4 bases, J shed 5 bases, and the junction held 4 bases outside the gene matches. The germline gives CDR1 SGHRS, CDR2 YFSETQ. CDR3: CASSPGLAGDETQYF. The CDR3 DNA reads TGCGCCAGCAGCCCGGGACTAGCGGGAGATGAGACCCAGTACTTC.